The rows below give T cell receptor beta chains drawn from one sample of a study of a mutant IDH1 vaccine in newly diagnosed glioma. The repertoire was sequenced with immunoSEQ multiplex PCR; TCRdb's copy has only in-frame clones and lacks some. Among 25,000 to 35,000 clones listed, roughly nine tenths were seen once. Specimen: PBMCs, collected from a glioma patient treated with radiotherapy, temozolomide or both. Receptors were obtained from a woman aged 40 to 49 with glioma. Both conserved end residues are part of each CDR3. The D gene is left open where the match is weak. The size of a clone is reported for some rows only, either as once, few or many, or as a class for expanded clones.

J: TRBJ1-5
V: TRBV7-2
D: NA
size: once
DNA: TGTGCCAGCAGCGAGAGGAGTGGCAATCAGCCCCAGCATTTT
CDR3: CASSERSGNQPQHF

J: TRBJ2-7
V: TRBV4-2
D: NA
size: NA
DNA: TGTGCCAGCAGCCAAGACACAGTGGGGGAGCAGTACTTC
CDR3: CASSQDTVGEQYF

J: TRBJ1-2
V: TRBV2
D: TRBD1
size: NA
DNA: TGTGCCAGCAGTACAGGGACAGGACGATCCTATGGCTACACCTTC
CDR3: CASSTGTGRSYGYTF

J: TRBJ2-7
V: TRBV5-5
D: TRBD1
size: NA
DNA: TGTGCCAGCAGCCCGGACAGGTATACCTACGAGCAGTACTTC
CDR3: CASSPDRYTYEQYF

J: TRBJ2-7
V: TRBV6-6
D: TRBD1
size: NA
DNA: TGTGCCAGCAGCCCCGGACAGGTGCCCTACGAGCAGTACTTC
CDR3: CASSPGQVPYEQYF

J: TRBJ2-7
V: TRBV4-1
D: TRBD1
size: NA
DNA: TGCGCCAGCAGCCAAGAAGGCGAGGGACAGGGGGATATTATACCCTACGAGCAGTACTTC
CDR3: CASSQEGEGQGDIIPYEQYF

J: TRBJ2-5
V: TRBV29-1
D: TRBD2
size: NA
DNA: TGCAGCGTTGTAGGTAGGGCTAGCGGGGGGTTCCAAGAGACCCAGTACTTC
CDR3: CSVVGRASGGFQETQYF

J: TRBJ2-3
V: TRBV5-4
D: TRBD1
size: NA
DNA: TGTGCCAGCAGCTGGACAGGGAGCACAGATACGCAGTATTTT
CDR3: CASSWTGSTDTQYF

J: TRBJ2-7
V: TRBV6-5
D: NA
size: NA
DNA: TGTGCCAGCAGACCCGCGGGACAGCCCTACGAGCAGTACTTC
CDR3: CASRPAGQPYEQYF

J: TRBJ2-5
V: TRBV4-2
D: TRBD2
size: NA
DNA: TGTGCCAGCAGCCCAGGGACTAGCGGGGGGCTACTCCAAGAGACCCAGTACTTC
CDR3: CASSPGTSGGLLQETQYF

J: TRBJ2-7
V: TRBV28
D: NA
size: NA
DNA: TGTGCCAGCAACCCCGGACACCTCCGGGCCGAGCAGTACTTC
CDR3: CASNPGHLRAEQYF

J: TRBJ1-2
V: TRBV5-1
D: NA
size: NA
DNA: TGCGCCAGCAGCTTGGAGGTTTCAGGGGAATATGGCTACACCTTC
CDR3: CASSLEVSGEYGYTF

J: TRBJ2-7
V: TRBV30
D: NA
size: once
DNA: TGTGCCTGGAGTCTTAGGGCGGAGCAGTACTTC
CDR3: CAWSLRAEQYF

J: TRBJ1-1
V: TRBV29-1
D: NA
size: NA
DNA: TGCAGCGTTGAAGGGGTCAGCGGCACTGAAGCTTTCTTT
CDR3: CSVEGVSGTEAFF

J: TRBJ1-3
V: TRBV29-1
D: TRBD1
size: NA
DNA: TGCAGCGTTGCGGACAGGACTGGAAACACCATATATTTT
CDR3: CSVADRTGNTIYF

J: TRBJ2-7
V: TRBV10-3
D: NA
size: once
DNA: TGTGCCATCAGTGAGACTTCTGGGTCCTACGAGCAGTACTTC
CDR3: CAISETSGSYEQYF

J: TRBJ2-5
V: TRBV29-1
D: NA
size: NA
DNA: TGCAGCGACGCACCAGGCTGGGACCAAGAGACCCAGTACTTC
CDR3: CSDAPGWDQETQYF

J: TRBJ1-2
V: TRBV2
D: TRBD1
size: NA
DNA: TGTGCCAGCAGTGAAAAAACTCTGGGGGACAGACTATACGGCTACACCTTC
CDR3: CASSEKTLGDRLYGYTF

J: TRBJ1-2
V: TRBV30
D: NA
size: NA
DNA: TGTGCCTGGAGTTCTAACTATGGCTACACCTTC
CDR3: CAWSSNYGYTF

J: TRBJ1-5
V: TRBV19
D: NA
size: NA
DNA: TGTGCCAGTAGCGTGGGCAGCAATCAGCCCCAGCATTTT
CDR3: CASSVGSNQPQHF

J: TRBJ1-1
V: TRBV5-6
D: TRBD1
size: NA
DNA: TGTGCCAGCAGCTCGGCCAGGGGGATGAACACTGAAGCTTTCTTT
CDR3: CASSSARGMNTEAFF

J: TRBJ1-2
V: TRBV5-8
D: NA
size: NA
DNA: TGTGCCAGCAGCTCCAGGGGACGCCATGGCTACACCTTC
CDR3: CASSSRGRHGYTF

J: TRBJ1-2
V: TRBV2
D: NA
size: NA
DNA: TGTGCCAGCAGGAGAGGGAACTATGGCTACACCTTC
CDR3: CASRRGNYGYTF

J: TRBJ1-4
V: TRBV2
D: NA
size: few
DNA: TGTGCCAGCAGTGAACGCTCGGTCGGTGAAAAACTGTTTTTT
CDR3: CASSERSVGEKLFF

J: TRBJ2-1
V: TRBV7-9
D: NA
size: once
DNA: TGTGCCAGCAGCCTGCTGATGCATACAAACTCCTACAATGAGCAGTTCTTC
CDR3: CASSLLMHTNSYNEQFF

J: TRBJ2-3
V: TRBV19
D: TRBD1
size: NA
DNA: TGTGCCAGTAGTATGAATACAGGGGTTTCCACAGATACGCAGTATTTT
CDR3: CASSMNTGVSTDTQYF

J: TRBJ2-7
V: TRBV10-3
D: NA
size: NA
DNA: TGTGCCATCAGTGAGTCGCCGTTCGGGGCCGGGTACGGGGAGCAGTACTTC
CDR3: CAISESPFGAGYGEQYF